The T cell receptor (beta chain) described here comes from a study of T cell responses to AZD1222 COVID-19 vaccine. General observations from the study: With two AZD1222 doses given, Spike-specific TCR breadth and depth both rose. The sample set comprised mostly white British donors with more females, and clonal diversity was possibly underestimated.

Data came from immunoSEQ multiplex PCR; TCRdb stores just in-frame clones and leaves some out. The sample comprises some 130,000 clones, roughly 90% of which are singletons, and 3% to 4% rests with the top ten. For this clone: Its antigen is unknown.

This CDR3 spans 14 amino acids. The V and J ends lost 2 bases and 7 bases respectively, with 16 bases between them. The V gene's germline CDR1 is SGHDT and CDR2 YYEEEE. The input for sequencing was peripheral blood, taken on day 0 of AZD1222 vaccination. This chain connects TRBV5-6 to TRBJ2-7, with a possible D match to TRBD1 (6 bases). The TCR comes from an adult in good health. Here the CDR3 reads CASSFWGHGEEQYF. The CDR3 coding sequence is TGTGCCAGCAGCTTCTGGGGACATGGTGAAGAGCAGTACTTC. The full variable domain, rest sourced from reference TRBV5-6 and TRBJ2-7, is DAGVTQSPTHLIKTRGQQVTLRCSPKSGHDTVSWYQQALGQGPQFIFQYYEEEERQRGNFPDRFSGHQFPNYSSELNVNALLLGDSALYLCASSFWGHGEEQYFGPGTRLTVT.